Shown below are 14 T cell receptor beta chains from a single sample sequenced in a study of naive and memory T cell subsets. Both TRBC1 and TRBC2 were covered by a beta constant-region primer of two equimolar oligonucleotides. Each CDR3 protein is one row after TCRdb ran MiXCR on the UMI-ligation and nested PCR reads. Of roughly 140,000 distinct CDR3 sequences listed, approximately 15% were seen once; the top ten hold about 0.14%. The sequenced material came from naive CD4+ T cells from blood. Receptor source: a human donor in good health.

This clonotype showed up many times. The chain uses TRBV11-1 and TRBJ2-1; the match to TRBD2 covers 11 bases. Trimming cost V 3 bases and J 7 bases; bases outside gene matches: 8. Germline values: CDR1 SGHAT, CDR2 FQDESV (reference sequence). The CDR3 has 16 residues. As DNA, the CDR3 is TGTGCCAGCAGCTTTCGTAGCGGGAGGGCCTTAAATGAGCAGTTCTTC. It codes for CASSFRSGRALNEQFF. Full variable domain (remainder filled in from reference TRBV11-1 and TRBJ2-1): EAEVAQSPRYKITEKSQAVAFWCDPISGHATLYWYRQILGQGPELLVQFQDESVVDDSQLPKDRFSAERLKGVDSTLKIQPAELGDSAMYLCASSFRSGRALNEQFFGPGTRLTVL.

This chain connects TRBV7-2 to TRBJ2-1; TRBD2 aligns across 12 bases. Germline assignment: CDR1 SGHTA and CDR2 FQGNSA. V gave up 5 bases and J gave up 3 bases; unmatched junction bases: 5. The CDR3 spans 16 residues. In DNA, the CDR3 is TGTGCCAGCAGCCTCCAGACTAGCGGGGGCTACAATGAGCAGTTCTTC. Protein sequence: CASSLQTSGGYNEQFF.

This clonotype was detected many times. The chain couples TRBV20-1 to TRBJ2-4, with D perhaps being TRBD1 or TRBD2 (5 bases each). The V end was cut by 3 bases, the J end by 0 bases, with 21 bases between. The CDR3 has 18 residues. Germline V CDR1 and CDR2: DFQATT, SNEGSKA (reference sequence). This CDR3 is CSASSPGTPHVAKNIQYF. CDR3 bases: TGCAGTGCTAGCAGCCCAGGGACCCCGCACGTAGCCAAAAACATTCAGTACTTC.

This clonotype appeared a single time. The V gene is TRBV6-2 or TRBV6-3, the J gene TRBJ2-3, with 9 bases matching TRBD2. Germline V gene data show CDR1 as MNHEY and CDR2 as SVGEGT. V dropped 6 bases and J dropped 6; count of bases not matched to a gene: 7. The CDR3 contains 14 residues. CDR3 nucleotide sequence: TGTGCCAGCAGCCTGACCAGCGGGAGGGATACGCAGTATTTT. Protein sequence: CASSLTSGRDTQYF.

This clonotype was seen only a few times. The chain combines TRBV6-2 or TRBV6-3 with TRBJ2-3; TRBD2 matches at 15 bases. The CDR3 is made up of 18 amino acids. Germline CDR1 and CDR2: MNHEY and SVGEGT. J lost 2 bases, V lost 2 bases, and 5 bases had no gene match. This chain's CDR3 is CASSYPGLAGGLTDTQYF. DNA for the CDR3: TGTGCCAGCAGTTACCCGGGACTAGCGGGAGGCCTCACAGATACGCAGTATTTT.

This clonotype was counted at least ten times. V and J are TRBV14 and TRBJ2-7; D ambiguous. Per germline, CDR1 SGHDN and CDR2 FVKESK. The V and J ends lost 1 base and 12 bases respectively, with 13 bases between them. The CDR3 consists of 12 residues. In DNA, the CDR3 is TGTGCCAGCAGCCAAGCATACGCGAGGAGGTACTTC. Amino acids: CASSQAYARRYF.

The chain employs TRBV12-3 or TRBV12-4 and TRBJ2-7, with a weak D call TRBD1 (5 bases). The CDR3 is made up of 14 amino acids. The V end lost 5 bases, the J end lost 0 bases, and 11 bases lay between the germline ends. The chain's CDR3 is CASSLRQSSYEQYF. The DNA for the CDR3 is TGTGCCAGCAGTCTCAGACAGAGCTCCTACGAGCAGTACTTC.

The CDR3 here is CATSAETGVVTDTQYF. In nucleotides, the CDR3 is TGTGCCACCAGTGCTGAAACAGGGGTGGTCACAGATACGCAGTATTTT. This chain joins TRBV24-1 and TRBJ2-3, with 7 bases lining up with TRBD1. After removal of 5 bases from V and 2 bases from J, the junction contained 9 bases not matched to a gene. The CDR3 contains 16 residues. The germline gives CDR1 KGHDR, CDR2 SFDVKD.

This clonotype has just a few counts. The rearrangement links TRBV23-1 to TRBJ2-5; 8 positions match TRBD1. TRBV23-1 is labeled an ORF, and its function is uncertain. V was clipped by 2 bases and J by 4 bases; unmatched bases: 9. The CDR3 contains 16 residues. DNA for the CDR3: TGCGCCAGCAGTCAAGTCAGGACAGGGTCTGTAGAGACCCAGTACTTC. This translates into CASSQVRTGSVETQYF.

The rearrangement joins TRBV10-3 to TRBJ2-3; TRBD2 aligns across 7 bases. The CDR3 is made up of 14 amino acids. Looked up from germline, CDR1 is ENHRY and CDR2 is SYGVKD. V was clipped by 4 bases and J by 1 base; unmatched bases: 2. This CDR3 reads CAISASGGTDTQYF. CDR3 bases: TGTGCCATCAGTGCAAGCGGGGGCACAGATACGCAGTATTTT.

There are a few counts of this clonotype. The chain has TRBV9 and TRBJ2-7; a possible D gene is TRBD1 (6 bases). The CDR3 totals 15 residues. Looked up from germline, CDR1 is SGDLS and CDR2 is YYNGEE. V lost 0 bases and J 6 bases, leaving 16 bases between the germline ends. The CDR3: CASSVEGELGREQYF. CDR3 nucleotides: TGTGCCAGCAGCGTAGAGGGGGAGCTGGGTCGCGAGCAGTACTTC.

This rearrangement joins TRBV30 to TRBJ2-1; no definite D call. With 2 bases removed from V and 5 bases from J, the gap between germline ends came to 10 bases. The V gene's germline CDR1 is GTSNPN and CDR2 SVGIG (reference sequence). This CDR3 has 13 amino acids. This CDR3 reads CAWSFYGDNEQFF. CDR3 coding DNA: TGTGCCTGGAGTTTCTATGGGGACAATGAGCAGTTCTTC.

This clonotype was picked up a small number of times. V and J are TRBV10-3 and TRBJ2-7; the match to TRBD1 covers 11 bases. Losses at the gene ends were 6 bases for V and 3 bases for J; bases not matched to a gene: 4. This CDR3 contains 14 residues. Germline V gene data show CDR1 as ENHRY and CDR2 as SYGVKD. CDR3 region: CAIRPGTGGYEQYF. CDR3 nucleotides: TGTGCCATCAGACCCGGGACAGGGGGCTACGAGCAGTACTTC.

This clonotype was found a few times. The chain combines TRBV20-1 with TRBJ2-3, with 7 nucleotides matching TRBD1. The CDR3 runs 11 residues. CDR1 DFQATT and CDR2 SNEGSKA come from the germline V gene (reference sequence). V lost 5 bases to trimming and J lost 6 bases; unmatched junction nucleotides: 2. As DNA, the CDR3 is TGCAGTGCTGAACAGGGGGATACGCAGTATTTT. It specifies CSAEQGDTQYF.